These 13 T cell receptor beta chains came from one sample sequenced in a study of blood T cell repertoires in COVID-19 (dated by TCRdb to 2018 to 2021). Receptor amplification or capture employed the immunoSEQ multiplex PCR assay. Held by TCRdb, this immuneACCESS table contains in-frame sequences only and omits some clones. Under half of the omission traces to an unresolved V gene where checked; the cause of the rest is unknown. This sample comprises about 210,000 clones, roughly 80% of them detected only once. Together, the top ten hold approximately 5.2% of the sample. What was sequenced was peripheral blood. These receptor sequences come from a woman in her sixties or seventies with COVID-19, enrolled during active disease.

The chain employs TRBV10-3 and TRBJ1-1; possible D gene TRBD1, 6 bases. Germline CDR1 reads ENHRY; CDR2 reads SYGVKD. The CDR3 has 15 amino acids. V gave up 0 bases and J gave up 4 bases, with 12 bases separating them. For the CDR3, the DNA is TGTGCCATCAGTGAGTCAAGGACAGATTCCACTGAAGCTTTCTTT. Its translation: CAISESRTDSTEAFF.

This clone was seen a handful of times. The rearrangement uses TRBV5-1 and TRBJ2-3; D unclear. From germline, CDR1 is SGHRS and CDR2 YFSETQ. V lost 0 bases and J 3 bases, leaving 8 bases between the germline ends. The CDR3 sequence is 14 residues long. The DNA of the CDR3 is TGCGCCAGCAGCTTGGACTCGACTACAGATACGCAGTATTTT. Its protein is CASSLDSTTDTQYF.

This sequence joins TRBV7-8 and TRBJ1-2; D is perhaps TRBD1 (5 bases). The CDR3 spans 16 residues. The germline V and J ends were trimmed by 0 bases and 0 bases, with 11 bases remaining between them. CDR1 SGHVS and CDR2 FQNEAQ come from the germline V gene. The CDR3 protein is CASSLAPGWTNYGYTF. The DNA of the CDR3 is TGTGCCAGCAGCTTAGCTCCAGGGTGGACTAACTATGGCTACACCTTC.

This clone was seen once. The rearrangement joins TRBV7-9 to TRBJ1-1, with 7 bases lining up with TRBD1. In germline, CDR1 is SEHNR, CDR2 FQNEAQ (reference sequence). The junction had 6 bases not matched to a gene; V was cut back by 4 bases and J by 10 bases. The length of the CDR3 is 12 residues. CDR3: CASSWRDSRAFF. CDR3 nucleotide sequence: TGTGCCAGCAGCTGGCGGGACAGCAGAGCTTTCTTT.

CDR3 sequence (DNA): TGTGCCAGCAGCCTCCGTGGGGACAGTAAACCCACTGGGCCCAACACCATATATTTT. This translates into CASSLRGDSKPTGPNTIYF. This chain uses TRBV3-1 (or the pseudogene TRBV3-2) with TRBJ1-3, with 7 nucleotides matching TRBD1. J gave up 7 bases and V 4 bases, and 22 bases lay outside the gene matches. CDR1 LGHDT and CDR2 YNNKEL come from the germline V gene (reference sequence). The CDR3 consists of 19 residues.

The gene calls are TRBV7-2 and TRBJ1-2; D gene unclear. The germline V gene has CDR1 SGHTA and CDR2 FQGNSA. V was pared by 1 base and J by 2 bases, with 8 bases between. The CDR3 spans 14 residues. CDR3 protein: CASSLGSQNYGYTF. CDR3 DNA: TGTGCCAGCAGCTTAGGGTCCCAGAACTATGGCTACACCTTC.

CDR3: CASNLGGINNQPQHF. In DNA, the CDR3 is TGTGCCAGCAACCTAGGGGGAATTAACAATCAGCCCCAGCATTTT. The V and J genes are TRBV7-8 and TRBJ1-5, with D tentatively TRBD1 (6 bases). Germline CDR1 SGHVS, CDR2 FQNEAQ. The CDR3 sequence is 15 residues long. Trimming cost V 7 bases and J 3 bases, with 16 bases left between them. The full variable domain, completed using reference TRBV7-8 and TRBJ1-5, is GAGVSQSPRYKVAKRGQDVALRCDPISGHVSLFWYQQALGQGPEFLTYFQNEAQLDKSGLPSDRFFAERPEGSVSTLKIQRTQQEDSAVYLCASNLGGINNQPQHFGDGTRLSIL.

CDR3 DNA: TGTGCCAGCAGCCCCCAAGGACTAGCGGGACAAGAGACCCAGTACTTC. It codes for CASSPQGLAGQETQYF. V and J are TRBV7-2 and TRBJ2-5; 12 nucleotides match TRBD2. The length of the CDR3 is 16 residues. J gave up 2 bases and V 5 bases, and 6 bases lay outside the gene matches. CDR1 is SGHTA and CDR2 is FQGNSA in the germline V gene.

This clone was detected once. CDR3 nucleotides: TGTGCCAGTAGTATCCAAGGGGGCGGCACAGATACGCAGTATTTT. Amino acid sequence: CASSIQGGGTDTQYF. The J gene is TRBJ2-3, the V gene TRBV19, with TRBD1 identical over 7 bases. The CDR3 covers 15 residues. V lost 3 bases to trimming and J lost 1 base; unmatched junction nucleotides: 4. CDR1 LNHDA and CDR2 SQIVND come from the germline V gene (reference sequence).

This clone was counted a single time. V usage is TRBV28 and J usage is TRBJ1-2; possible D gene TRBD1, 6 bases. V was shortened by 3 bases and J by 4 bases, with 15 bases between the two germline ends. This CDR3 has 15 amino acids. Germline assignment: CDR1 MDHEN and CDR2 SYDVKM. The CDR3 sequence: CASSFPQGLGYGYTF. CDR3 nucleotides: TGTGCCAGCAGTTTTCCCCAGGGGCTCGGCTATGGCTACACCTTC.

In this sample, this clone turned up once. The CDR3 DNA follows: TGTGCCACGAACAGAGGGAACTACGAGCAGTACTTC. It translates to CATNRGNYEQYF. This rearrangement joins TRBV6-5 to TRBJ2-7; D possibly corresponds to TRBD2 (5 bases). Germline lookup yields CDR1 MNHEY and CDR2 SVGAGI. V was pared by 10 bases and J by 3 bases, with 13 bases between. The CDR3 contains 12 residues.

This clone appeared a single time. The rearrangement uses TRBV30 and TRBJ2-5; maybe TRBD1 (6 bases). The germline V gene has CDR1 GTSNPN and CDR2 SVGIG (reference sequence). V was cut by 1 base and J by 7 bases, with 25 bases left in between. The CDR3 length is 17 residues. Written as DNA, the CDR3 is TGTGCCTGGAGTGGCCGGCAATATCGGGACAACTCGGGGACCCAGTACTTC. Encoded protein: CAWSGRQYRDNSGTQYF.

V usage is TRBV19 and J usage is TRBJ1-2; 7 nucleotides line up with TRBD1. Germline-derived CDR1 and CDR2 are LNHDA and SQIVND (reference sequence). The ends lost 4 bases at V and 5 bases at J; junction bases unmatched: 7. CDR3 length: 14 residues. This CDR3 is CASSTTGLGYGYTF. The DNA of the CDR3 is TGTGCCAGTAGTACGACAGGGCTAGGGTATGGCTACACCTTC.